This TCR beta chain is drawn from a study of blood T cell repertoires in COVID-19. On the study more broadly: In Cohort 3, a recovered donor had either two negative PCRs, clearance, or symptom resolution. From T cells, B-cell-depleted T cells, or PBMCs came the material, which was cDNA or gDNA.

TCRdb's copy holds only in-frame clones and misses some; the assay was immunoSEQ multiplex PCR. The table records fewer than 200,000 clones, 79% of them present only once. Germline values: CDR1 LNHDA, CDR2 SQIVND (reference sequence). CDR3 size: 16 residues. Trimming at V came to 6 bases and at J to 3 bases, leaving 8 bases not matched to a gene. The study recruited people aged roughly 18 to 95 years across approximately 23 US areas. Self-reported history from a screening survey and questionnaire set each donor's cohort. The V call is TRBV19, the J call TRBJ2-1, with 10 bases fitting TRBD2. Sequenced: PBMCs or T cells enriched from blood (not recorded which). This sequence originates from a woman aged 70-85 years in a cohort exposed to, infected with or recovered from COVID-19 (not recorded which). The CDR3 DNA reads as TGTGCCAGTAGCCGGACTAGCGGTGAGATCTACAATGAGCAGTTCTTC. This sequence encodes CASSRTSGEIYNEQFF.